The text below deals with one T cell receptor (beta chain). Its antigen specificity is not known. No much larger clone is present one base from it, and per-base qualities are unavailable. The CDR3 runs 14 amino acids, cysteine and phenylalanine included. Here the CDR3 DNA is all that survives: 42 bases in frame from base 1. V and J lose 2 bases and 8 bases, and a span of 15 bases separates them. CDR1 and CDR2, per the germline V gene (reference sequence), are GTSNPN and SVGIG. This record belongs to a study of PD-1 and CTLA-4 blockade in melanoma (dated by TCRdb to about 2021). Some background on the complete study: The study compared how PD-1 blockade and CTLA-4 blockade affected the melanoma-reactive CD8 T cell response in patients with melanoma.

Preparation of the library involved the immunoSEQ multiplex PCR assay. TCRdb provides this immuneACCESS table in a form limited to in-frame rearrangements. Some clones are lacking; in checked studies, under half of them reflect an unresolved V gene, and why the rest are absent is not known. A total of 20,000 to 25,000 clones appear in this sample, 88% of them only once. The biggest ten clones account for 7.8% of the sample. Here the chain combines TRBV30 and TRBJ1-4, and TRBD1 may be the D gene, going by 5 matching bases. The TCR was taken from a human donor with melanoma. The specimen was CD8+ T cells from peripheral blood, collected before anti-PD-1 treatment. The CDR3 has the sequence CAWSRPGIEEKLFF. The DNA reads TGTGCCTGGAGTCGACCAGGGATTGAAGAAAAACTGTTTTTT. Joined to the reference TRBV30 and TRBJ1-4 proteins, this CDR3 gives the full variable domain: SQTIHQWPATLVQPVGSPLSLECTVEGTSNPNLYWYRQAAGRGLQLLFYSVGIGQISSEVPQNLSASRPQDRQFILSSKKLLLSDSGFYLCAWSRPGIEEKLFFGSGTQLSVL.